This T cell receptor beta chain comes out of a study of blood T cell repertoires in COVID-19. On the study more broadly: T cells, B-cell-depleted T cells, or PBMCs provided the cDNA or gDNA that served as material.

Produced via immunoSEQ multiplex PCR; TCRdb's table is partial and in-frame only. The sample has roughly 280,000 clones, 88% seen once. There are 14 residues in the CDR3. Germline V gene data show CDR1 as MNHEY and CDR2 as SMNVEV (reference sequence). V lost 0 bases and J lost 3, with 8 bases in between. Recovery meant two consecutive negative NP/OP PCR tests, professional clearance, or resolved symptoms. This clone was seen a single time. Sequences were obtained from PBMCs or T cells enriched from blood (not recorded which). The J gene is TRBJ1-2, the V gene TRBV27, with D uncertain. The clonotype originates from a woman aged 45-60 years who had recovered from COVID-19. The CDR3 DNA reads TGTGCCAGCAGTTTATCGGCCCTCTACTATGGCTACACCTTC. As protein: CASSLSALYYGYTF.